The 26 T cell receptor beta chains given below trace back to one sample, sequenced in a study of T cells in Graves' hyperthyroidism and ophthalmopathy. It was RNA transcripts that yielded the amplified TCR beta CDR3 regions. First-round RT-PCR of the TCR CDR3 relied on the HTBI primer set. TCRdb recomputed calls from the multiplex PCR reads with MiXCR, one row per CDR3 protein. The sample holds approximately 400,000 distinct CDR3 sequences, 14% seen once. What was sequenced was blood. The receptors come from a woman aged 60-75 years with Graves' hyperthyroidism.

Points on this clonotype: This may be a read error: a much more frequent sequence differs by one nucleotide. The rearrangement links TRBV28 to TRBJ2-7; maybe TRBD1 (8 bases). With the DNA end fitting TRBJ2-1 better, the J assignment may be wrong. The CDR3 totals 12 residues. The germline V gene has CDR1 MDHEN and CDR2 SYDVKM. The CDR3 region has the DNA TGTGCCAGCAGACAGGGGGGGTACGAGCAGTTCTTC. It yields the protein CASRQGGYEQFF.

CDR3 in DNA: TGTGCCAGCAGCTTAACGGGGCCCAATGAGCAGTTCTTC. It encodes CASSLTGPNEQFF. The rearrangement links TRBV7-9 to TRBJ2-1; D may be TRBD1 or TRBD2 (5 bases each). This CDR3 comprises 13 residues. The germline V and J ends were trimmed by 2 bases and 6 bases, with 8 bases remaining between them. The germline gives CDR1 SEHNR, CDR2 FQNEAQ (reference sequence).

This clonotype was observed at least ten times. The chain links TRBV11-3 to TRBJ2-7, with D unresolved. Trimming took 0 bases from V and 0 from J, leaving 9 bases between them. The CDR3 is 15 residues long. CDR1 is SGHNT, CDR2 YENEEA, per germline. CDR3 coding DNA: TGTGCCAGCAGCTTAGATCTAGGGATCTCCTACGAGCAGTACTTC. Protein: CASSLDLGISYEQYF. Filled out from reference TRBV11-3 and TRBJ2-7, the complete variable domain reads EAGVVQSPRYKIIEKKQPVAFWCNPISGHNTLYWYLQNLGQGPELLIRYENEEAVDDSQLPKDRFSAERLKGVDSTLKIQPAELGDSAVYLCASSLDLGISYEQYFGPGTRLTVT.

This clonotype showed up many times. The V call is TRBV20-1, the J call TRBJ2-3; 10 bases match TRBD2. Per the germline V gene, CDR1 is DFQATT and CDR2 is SNEGSKA (reference sequence). The CDR3 is 14 residues long. In nucleotides, the CDR3 is TGCAGACCCCTAGCGGGAGCTTCTACAGATACGCAGTATTTT. Translated: CRPLAGASTDTQYF.

The table lists this clonotype with many counts. The chain couples TRBV6-5 to TRBJ1-1; D gene unclear. Trimming left V 0 bases short and J 6 bases short, with 8 bases between. This CDR3 comprises 13 residues. The germline V gene encodes CDR1 MNHEY and CDR2 SVGAGI. As DNA, the CDR3 is TGTGCCAGCAGTTACTCCCGAAATTCTGAAGCTTTCTTT. It encodes CASSYSRNSEAFF.

This clonotype was observed many times. V usage is TRBV28 and J usage is TRBJ2-1; no definite D call. Per germline, CDR1 MDHEN and CDR2 SYDVKM. V was pared by 3 bases and J by 15 bases, with 15 bases between. This CDR3 contains 12 residues. CDR3 bases: TGTGCCAGCAGTTTTTCGACTCGAAATCGGTTCTTC. Protein: CASSFSTRNRFF.

The chain joins TRBV6-1 to TRBJ1-1; D not certain. Germline assignment: CDR1 MNHNS and CDR2 SASEGT. V was trimmed by 8 bases and J by 0 bases, leaving 13 bases between them. This CDR3 region has 14 residues. Here the CDR3 reads CASRTDALNTEAFF. The CDR3 DNA follows: TGTGCCAGCCGTACGGATGCCCTGAACACTGAAGCTTTCTTT.

This clonotype has a handful of counts. The genes are TRBV7-3 and TRBJ2-3, with D unclear. This CDR3 is built from 15 residues. The germline V gene encodes CDR1 SGHTA and CDR2 FQGTGA. V lost 2 bases and J 4 bases, leaving 13 bases between the germline ends. This chain's CDR3 is CASSLERVRSDTQYF. In nucleotides, the CDR3 is TGTGCCAGCAGCTTAGAAAGGGTCCGTTCAGATACGCAGTATTTT.

This clonotype showed up many times. The gene calls are TRBV7-9 and TRBJ2-1; TRBD2 matches at 7 bases. J was trimmed by 4 bases and V by 5 bases; bases with no gene match: 14. The CDR3 has 17 amino acids. Per the germline V gene, CDR1 is SEHNR and CDR2 is FQNEAQ (reference sequence). CDR3 nucleotides: TGTGCCAGCAGCCATCAATTGGGGGGGGGGAAATACAATGAGCAGTTCTTC. Protein product: CASSHQLGGGKYNEQFF.

This clonotype was detected only once. V usage is TRBV11-2 and J usage is TRBJ2-7; 13 bases line up with TRBD2. The V gene end was trimmed by 5 bases and the J gene end by 6 bases; junction bases not matched to a gene: 13. Looked up from germline, CDR1 is SGHAT and CDR2 is FQNNGV. The CDR3 loop spans 17 amino acids. DNA of the CDR3: TGTGCCAGCAGCCTCGGGAGGAAACTAGCGGGAGGGGGCGAGCAGTACTTC. Amino acids: CASSLGRKLAGGGEQYF.

The chain carries TRBV27 and TRBJ1-2, with D perhaps matching TRBD1 (5 bases). The V gene's germline CDR1 is MNHEY and CDR2 SMNVEV (reference sequence). Trimming left V 8 bases short and J 1 base short, with 11 bases between. This CDR3 comprises 13 residues. This chain's CDR3 is CASHEGRNYGYTF. The CDR3 region has the DNA TGTGCCAGCCACGAGGGACGTAACTATGGCTACACCTTC.

This clonotype was detected many times. J is TRBJ1-1 and V is TRBV6-2 or TRBV6-3; unclear D gene. Germline V gene data show CDR1 as MNHEY and CDR2 as SVGEGT. This CDR3 comprises 11 residues. Trimming stripped 6 bases from V and 5 bases from J, with 7 bases between. CDR3 bases: TGTGCCAGCAGCACGGGGACTGAAGCTTTCTTT. As protein: CASSTGTEAFF.

This clonotype came up many times. The V call is TRBV12-3 or TRBV12-4, the J call TRBJ2-7; 7 bases align to TRBD2. V lost 4 bases, J lost 4 bases, and 4 bases stayed unmatched. This CDR3 comprises 13 residues. CDR3 residues: CASSSTSEYEQYF. The CDR3 coding sequence is TGTGCCAGCAGTTCCACTAGCGAATACGAGCAGTACTTC.

This clonotype occurred a few times. The chain links TRBV6-1 to TRBJ2-1; D is tentatively TRBD1 or TRBD2 (5 bases each). Germline V lookup: CDR1 MNHNS, CDR2 SASEGT. With 2 bases removed from V and 5 bases from J, the gap between germline ends came to 10 bases. The CDR3 spans 14 residues. The CDR3 sequence: CASSESGPDNEQFF. The CDR3 coding sequence is TGTGCCAGCAGTGAATCGGGACCCGACAATGAGCAGTTCTTC.

This clonotype was observed many times. The CDR3 DNA is TGTGCCACCAGTGATCCGGGGGGGGGACTAGCCAATGAGCAGTTCTTC. Translation gives CATSDPGGGLANEQFF. The chain recombines TRBV24-1 with TRBJ2-1, with 9 positions matching TRBD2. Germline V gives CDR1 KGHDR, CDR2 SFDVKD. After removal of 3 bases from V and 6 bases from J, the junction contained 8 bases not matched to a gene. CDR3 size: 16 residues.

The sample holds many counts of this clonotype. The rearrangement uses TRBV20-1 and TRBJ2-3; perhaps TRBD2 as D (5 bases). This CDR3 spans 16 amino acids. With 3 bases removed from V and 5 bases from J, the gap between germline ends came to 21 bases. CDR1 DFQATT and CDR2 SNEGSKA come from the germline V gene (reference sequence). The CDR3 bases are TGCAGTGCTAGTGTCCCCGGGCCCGCGGGCATAGATACGCAGTATTTT. It yields the protein CSASVPGPAGIDTQYF.

This clonotype was detected ten times or more. The chain couples TRBV28 to TRBJ1-5; possibly TRBD1 for D (6 bases). The V gene lost 3 bases and the J gene lost 6 bases, with 18 bases spanning the gap. The CDR3 length is 16 residues. Germline lookup yields CDR1 MDHEN and CDR2 SYDVKM. For the CDR3, the DNA is TGTGCCAGCAGTTTTAGTTGGCCAGGGGCCGGTCAGCCCCAGCATTTT. This translates into CASSFSWPGAGQPQHF.

This clonotype was detected ten times or more. The chain has TRBV27 and TRBJ2-5; D gene ambiguous. This CDR3 has 13 residues. The germline V gene encodes CDR1 MNHEY and CDR2 SMNVEV (reference sequence). V was clipped by 4 bases and J by 3 bases, with 9 bases between them. The DNA of the CDR3 is TGTGCCAGCAGTTCGGCCCGTAAAGAGACCCAGTACTTC. This sequence encodes CASSSARKETQYF.

This clonotype has a handful of counts. V is TRBV6-6 and J is TRBJ2-7; D is perhaps TRBD1 (6 bases). V was clipped by 2 bases and J by 5 bases, with 25 bases between them. The germline V gene has CDR1 MNHNY and CDR2 SVGAGI (reference sequence). The CDR3 runs to 18 residues. The CDR3 nucleotides read TGTGCCAGCAGTTACCCGCATCCTGACAGGTCCCCATCGAACGAGCAGTACTTC. It is translated as CASSYPHPDRSPSNEQYF.

This clonotype was found many times. J is TRBJ2-5 and V is TRBV18, with D unresolved. This CDR3 contains 13 residues. V shed 0 bases and J shed 6 bases, with 8 bases lying between them. Germline V gene lookup returns CDR1 KGHSH and CDR2 LQKENI. The CDR3 DNA sequence: TGTGCCAGCTCACCACCAGGGCGTCAGACCCAGTACTTC. Protein sequence: CASSPPGRQTQYF.

This clonotype occurred many times. The chain uses TRBV6-2 or TRBV6-3 and TRBJ2-1, with a tentative D call TRBD1 (6 bases). The CDR3 length is 13 residues. V dropped 2 bases and J dropped 6 bases, with 8 bases sitting between them. The germline CDR1 and CDR2 sequences are MNHEY and SVGEGT. The CDR3 region has the DNA TGTGCCAGCAGTTACGGCAGGGGCAATGAGCAGTTCTTC. Translation: CASSYGRGNEQFF.

This clonotype occurred many times. The chain joins TRBV6-2 or TRBV6-3 to TRBJ2-1, with 12 bases matching TRBD2. The CDR3 is 18 amino acids. The germline CDR1 and CDR2 sequences are MNHEY and SVGEGT. J lost 4 bases, V lost 2 bases, and 9 bases had no gene match. The chain's CDR3 is CASSYNLAGGSRYNEQFF. The CDR3 DNA is TGTGCCAGCAGTTACAACCTAGCGGGAGGGTCCCGATACAATGAGCAGTTCTTC.

There are many counts of this clonotype. The rearrangement links TRBV27 to TRBJ1-1, with D possibly matching TRBD1 (5 bases). Germline lookup yields CDR1 MNHEY and CDR2 SMNVEV (reference sequence). The CDR3 is made up of 14 amino acids. Deletions cut 5 bases from V and 7 bases from J, with 17 bases between. CDR3 region: CASSARTLSLEAFF. The CDR3 DNA follows: TGTGCCAGCAGTGCCCGGACACTAAGTCTTGAAGCTTTCTTT.

This clonotype occurred a few times. V and J are TRBV19 and TRBJ1-5; 7 bases fit TRBD1. V was clipped by 4 bases and J by 5 bases; unmatched bases: 8. CDR3 length: 15 residues. Germline V gene sequence: CDR1 LNHDA, CDR2 SQIVND (reference sequence). For the CDR3, the DNA is TGTGCCAGTAGTAAACACAGGGGTCGGGATCAGCCCCAGCATTTT. Translated: CASSKHRGRDQPQHF.

The chain combines TRBV10-3 with TRBJ2-1; 9 positions agree with TRBD2. This CDR3 contains 16 residues. After removal of 1 base from V and 3 bases from J, the junction contained 4 bases not matched to a gene. Germline-derived CDR1 and CDR2 are ENHRY and SYGVKD. CDR3 protein: CAISEFRTSDYNEQFF. The CDR3 DNA reads TGTGCCATCAGTGAGTTTAGGACTAGCGACTACAATGAGCAGTTCTTC.

This clonotype was detected ten times or more. The chain joins TRBV6-1 to TRBJ1-5, with TRBD1 identical over 7 bases. V dropped 6 bases and J dropped 6; count of bases not matched to a gene: 5. CDR3 length equals 13 residues. The germline gives CDR1 MNHNS, CDR2 SASEGT. CDR3 region: CASRETGSQPQHF. The CDR3 DNA is TGTGCCAGCAGAGAGACAGGGAGTCAGCCCCAGCATTTT.